What follows are 10 T cell receptor beta chains derived from one specimen sequenced in a study of blood T cell repertoires in COVID-19. Generated by immunoSEQ multiplex PCR, the TCRdb table keeps only in-frame clones and is missing some. The table has roughly 59,000 clones, around four fifths seen once. Sample: peripheral blood. These receptors were obtained from a woman aged 80 or over with acute or convalescent COVID-19.

The V and J genes are TRBV5-1 and TRBJ2-2; D is perhaps TRBD1 (6 bases). Germline loops: CDR1 SGHRS, CDR2 YFSETQ. Trimming shortened V by 4 bases and J by 1 base, and 11 bases separated the two germline ends. The CDR3 length is 15 residues. DNA of the CDR3: TGCGCCAGCAGCGAAACAGGGATGAACACCGGGGAGCTGTTTTTT. This translates into CASSETGMNTGELFF.

The chain combines TRBV11-1 with TRBJ2-1; D unresolved. Deletions cut 0 bases from V and 8 bases from J, with 11 bases between. Germline V gene sequence: CDR1 SGHAT, CDR2 FQDESV (reference sequence). The CDR3 sequence is 14 residues long. The CDR3, as DNA: TGTGCCAGCAGCTTAGCCAGAGGTGAAGATGAGCAGTTCTTC. It translates to CASSLARGEDEQFF.

This chain joins TRBV6-5 and TRBJ1-3; 8 positions match TRBD1. Germline V gene data show CDR1 as MNHEY and CDR2 as SVGAGI. The trim removed 8 bases at V and 2 bases at J, leaving 2 bases unmatched. The CDR3 length is 13 residues. The CDR3 region has the DNA TGTGCCAGCGGACAGGGAGCTGGAAACACCATATATTTT. Translating it yields CASGQGAGNTIYF.

The V call is TRBV12-5, the J call TRBJ2-3; the match to TRBD2 covers 7 bases. Unmatched junction bases numbered 10, after V lost 6 bases and J lost 1 base. Germline V CDR1 and CDR2: LGHNT, FRNRAP. The CDR3 runs to 16 residues. The CDR3 sequence: CASGPRLAHRTDTQYF. CDR3 in DNA: TGTGCTAGTGGCCCCCGACTAGCACATCGCACAGATACGCAGTATTTT.

This sequence joins TRBV9 and TRBJ2-4; D perhaps matches TRBD1 (6 bases). The germline gives CDR1 SGDLS, CDR2 YYNGEE. V gave up 4 bases and J gave up 0 bases, with 14 bases separating them. The CDR3 is 16 amino acids. The CDR3 nucleotides read TGTGCCAGCAGCCCCAGTGGGACACTAGCCAAAAACATTCAGTACTTC. Amino acid sequence: CASSPSGTLAKNIQYF. The full variable domain, with the rest looked up from reference TRBV9 and TRBJ2-4, is DSGVTQTPKHLITATGQRVTLRCSPRSGDLSVYWYQQSLDQGLQFLIQYYNGEERAKGNILERFSAQQFPDLHSELNLSSLELGDSALYFCASSPSGTLAKNIQYFGAGTRLSVL.

The V call is TRBV6-2 or TRBV6-3, the J call TRBJ2-1, with D perhaps TRBD1 (6 bases). The CDR3 sequence is 14 residues long. V dropped 4 bases and J dropped 2 bases, with 9 bases sitting between them. Germline V gene sequence: CDR1 MNHEY, CDR2 SVGEGT. The CDR3 is CASSFRGPYNEQFF. DNA for the CDR3: TGTGCCAGCAGTTTCAGGGGCCCCTACAATGAGCAGTTCTTC.

The rearrangement links TRBV15 to TRBJ2-7, with D perhaps matching TRBD1 (5 bases). Germline CDR1 and CDR2: LNHNV and YYDKDF (reference sequence). This CDR3 is built from 13 residues. Trimming took off 3 bases at V and 2 bases at J, with 8 bases between the two ends. CDR3 protein: CATSSGQAYEQYF. The CDR3 nucleotides read TGTGCCACCAGCAGCGGACAAGCCTACGAGCAGTACTTC.

The CDR3 DNA is TGTGCCAGCAGCCAAGGAGGAGGGACAGGGGAGGAAAAACTGTTTTTT. Translating it yields CASSQGGGTGEEKLFF. The chain recombines TRBV3-1 (or the pseudogene TRBV3-2) with TRBJ1-4, with 10 bases aligning to TRBD1. V was clipped by 1 base and J by 8 bases; unmatched bases: 7. The CDR3 runs 16 residues. Germline assignment: CDR1 LGHDT and CDR2 YNNKEL (reference sequence).

The genes are TRBV29-1 and TRBJ2-2, with D possibly TRBD1 on 5 matching bases. Trimming pared 6 bases from V and 2 bases from J, leaving 19 bases between. CDR1 is SQVTM and CDR2 is ANQGSEA in the germline V gene. The CDR3 sequence is 16 residues long. In DNA form, the CDR3 reads TGCAGCGTCCACCCCTCTGGGGCAGTCAACACCGGGGAGCTGTTTTTT. Translated, it gives CSVHPSGAVNTGELFF.

V gene TRBV10-3 combines with J gene TRBJ2-7, with D perhaps TRBD1 (6 bases). Germline CDR1 and CDR2: ENHRY and SYGVKD. The length of the CDR3 is 13 residues. V lost 3 bases and J 4 bases, leaving 10 bases between the germline ends. The CDR3 DNA reads as TGTGCCATCAGTGAACAGGGTGGGTACGAGCAGTACTTC. This gives the protein CAISEQGGYEQYF.